These 25 T cell receptor beta chains were all obtained from the same sample, sequenced in a study of shared clonotypes between healthy human individuals. Positive CCR7 selection of CD45RO-negative cells yielded the naive CD8 cells, and terminally differentiated effector memory CD45RA+ cells were excluded. Using immunoSEQ multiplex PCR, the repertoire was profiled, and TCRdb retains in-frame clones only, with some absent. This sample carries some 740,000 clones, more than 85% of them seen once, and the ten largest clones take approximately 25%. Sequenced input: naive CD8+ T cells sorted from blood. These receptors came from a man aged 30 to 39 in good health.

This chain links TRBV19 with TRBJ2-7; D unclear. Per the germline V gene, CDR1 is LNHDA and CDR2 is SQIVND (reference sequence). With 3 bases removed from V and 6 bases from J, the gap between germline ends came to 12 bases. This CDR3 comprises 13 residues. CDR3 sequence (DNA): TGTGCCAGTAGTATCTCTCAGGTAGGCGAGCAGTACTTC. Protein: CASSISQVGEQYF.

The V gene is TRBV6-1, the J gene TRBJ1-1, with TRBD1 as a possible D gene (6 bases). Trimming took 6 bases from V and 2 from J, leaving 10 bases between them. There are 13 residues in the CDR3. Germline lookup yields CDR1 MNHNS and CDR2 SASEGT. CDR3 protein: CASRQGFNTEAFF. In nucleotides, the CDR3 is TGTGCCAGCAGACAGGGATTTAACACTGAAGCTTTCTTT.

The chain recombines TRBV9 with TRBJ2-1; D might be TRBD1 or TRBD2, each matching 6 bases. The CDR3 has 15 residues. Germline V CDR1 and CDR2: SGDLS, YYNGEE. V was shortened by 0 bases and J by 9 bases, with 16 bases between the two germline ends. CDR3 nucleotides: TGTGCCAGCAGCGTAGTCGGAGGGGGATCGAGTGAGCAGTTCTTC. Residues: CASSVVGGGSSEQFF. The full variable domain, with the rest looked up from reference TRBV9 and TRBJ2-1, is DSGVTQTPKHLITATGQRVTLRCSPRSGDLSVYWYQQSLDQGLQFLIQYYNGEERAKGNILERFSAQQFPDLHSELNLSSLELGDSALYFCASSVVGGGSSEQFFGPGTRLTVL.

The V and J genes are TRBV6-1 and TRBJ2-7; 7 bases agree with TRBD1. Germline V gene data show CDR1 as MNHNS and CDR2 as SASEGT. V shed 2 bases and J 0 bases; nucleotides not matched to a gene: 4. The CDR3 contains 15 residues. The CDR3 spells CASSEWGQSSYEQYF. The DNA for the CDR3 is TGTGCCAGCAGTGAATGGGGACAGAGCTCCTACGAGCAGTACTTC.

The chain recombines TRBV9 with TRBJ2-1; D ambiguous. The CDR3 length is 15 residues. The V and J ends lost 0 bases and 7 bases respectively, with 14 bases between them. CDR1 and CDR2 (germline): SGDLS, YYNGEE. The CDR3 here is CASSVGILGRNEQFF. The CDR3, as DNA: TGTGCCAGCAGCGTAGGAATTCTGGGCAGGAATGAGCAGTTCTTC.

This clone was seen only a few times. J is TRBJ1-3 and V is TRBV7-9; D remains ambiguous. V lost 7 bases to trimming and J lost 4 bases, with 11 bases between them. The CDR3 contains 13 residues. CDR1 and CDR2 (germline): SEHNR, FQNEAQ (reference sequence). The CDR3, as DNA: TGTGCCAGCACCCCAACGGGCGGAAACACCATATATTTT. Its translation is CASTPTGGNTIYF.

In regard to this clone: Distinct nucleotide sequences in the sample also encode this CDR3. V usage is TRBV9 and J usage is TRBJ1-4, with no clear D. Trimming removed 2 bases from V and 6 bases from J, with 11 bases in between. Germline V lookup: CDR1 SGDLS, CDR2 YYNGEE. The length of the CDR3 is 14 residues. The CDR3 loop reads CASSVGSRDEKLFF. In DNA form, the CDR3 reads TGTGCCAGCAGCGTCGGAAGTCGGGATGAAAAACTGTTTTTT.

The V call is TRBV4-2, the J call TRBJ2-1, with D uncertain. V was cut by 1 base and J by 8 bases, with 15 bases left in between. The CDR3 consists of 15 residues. CDR1 is LGHNA, CDR2 YNFKEQ, per germline. CDR3 loop: CASSQVIGSMDEQFF. The CDR3 nucleotides are TGTGCCAGCAGCCAAGTGATCGGATCAATGGATGAGCAGTTCTTC.

CDR3 sequence reads: CASSRDRGSYNEQFF. CDR3 nucleotide sequence: TGTGCCAGCAGTAGGGACAGGGGATCCTACAATGAGCAGTTCTTC. The gene calls are TRBV6-5 and TRBJ2-1, with 10 positions matching TRBD1. This CDR3 is built from 15 residues. Trimming removed 5 bases from V and 1 base from J; junction bases left unmatched: 2. Per germline, CDR1 MNHEY and CDR2 SVGAGI.

The chain couples TRBV2 to TRBJ2-5; D possibly corresponds to TRBD1 (6 bases). In germline, CDR1 is SNHLY, CDR2 FYNNEI. Deletions cut 6 bases from V and 2 bases from J, with 13 bases between. The CDR3 runs 14 residues. CDR3 sequence reads: CASSPWTEQETQYF. CDR3 nucleotides: TGTGCCAGCAGCCCTTGGACAGAACAAGAGACCCAGTACTTC.

This clone was observed a single time. V usage is TRBV29-1 and J usage is TRBJ2-3; weak D call: TRBD2 (5 bases). The CDR3 is 15 residues long. V lost 7 bases and J 4 bases, leaving 21 bases between the germline ends. The V gene's germline CDR1 is SQVTM and CDR2 ANQGSEA. CDR3 sequence reads: CSATSLPGTSDTQYF. The CDR3 nucleotides are TGCAGCGCTACATCCCTCCCGGGAACATCAGATACGCAGTATTTT.

On this clone: This sample also contains other DNA sequences that code for the same CDR3. J is TRBJ2-7 and V is TRBV5-1, with TRBD1 matching 9 bases. Losses at the gene ends were 5 bases for V and 5 bases for J; bases not matched to a gene: 8. The CDR3 is 14 residues long. CDR1 and CDR2 (germline): SGHRS, YFSETQ. CDR3 amino acids: CASSSGQGVNEQYF. The DNA of the CDR3 is TGCGCCAGCAGTTCGGGACAGGGTGTCAACGAGCAGTACTTC.

The chain links TRBV27 to TRBJ2-3; the match to TRBD2 covers 14 bases. Germline V lookup: CDR1 MNHEY, CDR2 SMNVEV (reference sequence). This CDR3 comprises 17 residues. With 6 bases clipped from V and 6 bases from J, the junction kept 11 bases outside the gene matches. The CDR3 loop reads CASSLFGLAGGRDTQYF. The CDR3 DNA reads TGTGCCAGCAGCCTTTTTGGACTAGCGGGAGGTAGGGATACGCAGTATTTT.

This chain links TRBV14 with TRBJ2-7; D is possibly TRBD2 (6 bases). This CDR3 comprises 19 residues. The germline V gene has CDR1 SGHDN and CDR2 FVKESK. V lost 2 bases and J lost 5, with 28 bases in between. The CDR3: CASSQTETTPGLYQDEQYF. The CDR3 nucleotides read TGTGCCAGCAGCCAAACTGAAACAACACCGGGACTTTACCAAGACGAGCAGTACTTC.

The rearrangement uses TRBV6-1 and TRBJ2-2; D gene unclear. Trimming shortened V by 1 base and J by 7 bases, and 4 bases separated the two germline ends. The CDR3 is 12 residues long. CDR1 and CDR2 from the germline V gene are MNHNS and SASEGT. The DNA for the CDR3 is TGTGCCAGCAGTGAAGTCGGCGGGGAGCTGTTTTTT. As protein: CASSEVGGELFF.

The chain employs TRBV15 and TRBJ1-3; no clear D. Germline loops: CDR1 LNHNV, CDR2 YYDKDF (reference sequence). This CDR3 is 17 amino acids long. V was shortened by 3 bases and J by 4 bases, with 19 bases between the two germline ends. This CDR3 is CATSSPETRNSGNTIYF. CDR3 DNA: TGTGCCACCAGCAGCCCCGAGACTCGGAACTCCGGAAACACCATATATTTT.

The chain carries TRBV5-5 and TRBJ2-3, with 7 bases matching TRBD1. J was trimmed by 0 bases and V by 4 bases; bases with no gene match: 8. The CDR3 runs to 16 residues. Germline V gives CDR1 SGHKS, CDR2 YYEKEE (reference sequence). The CDR3 DNA reads as TGTGCCAGCAGCACCGGGACAGACCCTAGCACAGATACGCAGTATTTT. Its translation is CASSTGTDPSTDTQYF.

CDR3 sequence (DNA): TGTGCCAGCAGCTTATACCCGACAGGGGGCAACGAGCAGTACTTC. This translates into CASSLYPTGGNEQYF. The rearrangement links TRBV5-6 to TRBJ2-7; TRBD1 matches at 10 bases. Germline CDR1 SGHDT, CDR2 YYEEEE. The CDR3 extends over 15 amino acids. V lost 2 bases to trimming and J lost 5 bases; unmatched junction nucleotides: 7. Full variable domain (rest looked up from reference TRBV5-6 and TRBJ2-7): DAGVTQSPTHLIKTRGQQVTLRCSPKSGHDTVSWYQQALGQGPQFIFQYYEEEERQRGNFPDRFSGHQFPNYSSELNVNALLLGDSALYLCASSLYPTGGNEQYFGPGTRLTVT.

This clone was recorded a few times. The chain uses TRBV5-8 and TRBJ1-5, with D possibly TRBD1 on 5 matching bases. This CDR3 contains 15 residues. Trimming removed 4 bases at V and 0 bases at J, with 11 bases between. The germline V gene has CDR1 SGHTS and CDR2 YDEGEE. CDR3 coding DNA: TGTGCCAGCAGCCCTGGGGCAGTTAGCAATCAGCCCCAGCATTTT. Protein: CASSPGAVSNQPQHF.

The genes are TRBV25-1 and TRBJ1-1, with D perhaps matching TRBD1 (6 bases). The germline gives CDR1 MGHDK, CDR2 SYGVNS. The CDR3 spans 13 residues. V was trimmed by 7 bases and J by 10 bases, leaving 19 bases between them. Here the CDR3 DNA reads TGTGCCAGCAATGGGGCTGGGGGGGGCAGAGCTTTCTTT. Amino acid sequence: CASNGAGGGRAFF.

CDR3 in amino acids: CASSQLAGANVLTF. In DNA, the CDR3 is TGTGCCAGCAGTCAGCTGGCTGGGGCCAACGTCCTGACTTTC. V and J are TRBV27 and TRBJ2-6, with D uncertain. Germline V CDR1 and CDR2: MNHEY, SMNVEV (reference sequence). Trimming left V 5 bases short and J 2 bases short, with 7 bases between. This CDR3 is 14 amino acids long. Combining the CDR3 with reference TRBV27 and TRBJ2-6 gives the whole variable domain EAQVTQNPRYLITVTGKKLTVTCSQNMNHEYMSWYRQDPGLGLRQIYYSMNVEVTDKGDVPEGYKVSRKEKRNFPLILESPSPNQTSLYFCASSQLAGANVLTFGAGSRLTVL.

The gene calls are TRBV9 and TRBJ2-3; 7 positions match TRBD1. There are 15 residues in the CDR3. Germline CDR1 is SGDLS and CDR2 is YYNGEE. The V gene end was trimmed by 2 bases and the J gene end by 0 bases; junction bases not matched to a gene: 3. The CDR3: CASSVSGQSTDTQYF. CDR3 coding DNA: TGTGCCAGCAGCGTTTCGGGACAGAGCACAGATACGCAGTATTTT.

This clone was observed at least ten times. The genes are TRBV7-9 and TRBJ2-7; D is possibly TRBD1 (6 bases). CDR3 size: 13 residues. With 5 bases removed from V and 5 bases from J, the gap between germline ends came to 13 bases. CDR1 and CDR2 from the germline V gene are SEHNR and FQNEAQ (reference sequence). The CDR3 loop is CASSTGLRNEQYF. The CDR3 DNA follows: TGTGCCAGCAGCACAGGGTTGAGAAACGAGCAGTACTTC.

The CDR3 DNA sequence: TGTGCCAGCCGGGGGGTTTCCGGGGAGCTGTTTTTT. Protein product: CASRGVSGELFF. The chain recombines TRBV9 with TRBJ2-2; 7 nucleotides line up with TRBD2. The V and J ends lost 7 bases and 6 bases, in that order; junction bases with no gene match: 3. Germline-derived CDR1 and CDR2 are SGDLS and YYNGEE. CDR3 size: 12 residues.

The chain joins TRBV9 to TRBJ2-1; D unclear. Between the trimmed V and J ends, which lost 4 bases and 4 bases, there was a span of 15 bases. Germline-derived CDR1 and CDR2 are SGDLS and YYNGEE. This CDR3 has 15 amino acids. The CDR3 loop is CASSQAVPPYNEQFF. CDR3 nucleotides: TGTGCCAGCAGCCAGGCAGTTCCTCCTTACAATGAGCAGTTCTTC.